This TCR beta chain was recorded in a study of cytomegalovirus exposure and HLA in healthy donors (TCRdb year 2017). Background for the entire study: The roughly 700 repertoires of the first cohort and the 120 or so validation repertoires were produced on the same platform, according to a later analysis. To predict cytomegalovirus infection status, the study brought together high-throughput TCR immunosequencing, statistical association of individual TCRs with disease status, and machine learning. A separate validation cohort of roughly 120 different subjects was used in addition to the approximately 670-subject first cohort. The study aimed to test whether signatures of past pathogen exposure could be identified by cataloging public T cell receptors. What the research found in general, with its limitations: In a later analysis, TCRs clustered in the first cohort were found to also tend to co-occur in the roughly 120 validation repertoires, with approximately 95% of cluster scores above 0. The classifier was reported to diagnose cytomegalovirus status with high specificity and sensitivity in both the original cohort and the validation cohort. Most TCR sequences were observed very rarely across donors, whereas some public TCRs were present in many individuals. In the study, some 180 TCR beta chains were listed as associated with cytomegalovirus. Three of the identified cytomegalovirus-associated TCR beta chains were confirmed in vitro to be specific for cytomegalovirus antigens. A later analysis lacked HLA typing for the validation cohort, so it scored co-occurrence in that cohort across all 120 or so repertoires. According to the authors, the approach could potentially be generalized to other disease states and immunological phenotypes.

Including the terminal cysteine and phenylalanine, the CDR3 comprises 15 residues. Kept here is only the CDR3 DNA, which spans 45 bases and is read in frame from base 1. CDR1 and CDR2 are read off the germline V gene as SGHRS and YFSETQ. V and J are truncated by 8 bases and 0 bases respectively, leaving an intervening sequence of 15 bases. The donors belonged to the validation cohort of roughly 120 subjects, which was separate from the approximately 700-subject first cohort. Points on this clone: The specificity of this receptor is unknown. No base qualities exist here, and no much larger clone lies one base off it.

The library was prepared using the immunoSEQ multiplex PCR assay. Under the source paper's analysis protocol: To diagnose cytomegalovirus status from the catalog of TCR beta chain sequences, a statistical classification framework was built. In TCRdb, the immuneACCESS table is reduced to in-frame sequences with V and J assigned. These tables do not hold every clone; where another copy was compared, an unresolved V gene accounts for under half, and the others remain unexplained. V, J and clone size are those of that table, while D and trimming were read from the DNA. A total of some 340,000 clones appear in this sample, roughly 87% of them only once. Over 1% of the sample comes from the top ten.

The material sequenced was PBMCs. The chain links TRBV5-1 with TRBJ2-1; the D gene cannot be resolved reliably. The TCR originated in a woman aged 30 to 39 in good health and CMV-seropositive. Here is the DNA: TGCGCCAGTGCGTTTACCCCAAGCTCCTACAATGAGCAGTTCTTC. This sequence encodes CASAFTPSSYNEQFF.